These T cell receptor beta chains were read from a single sample in a study of blood T cells in healthy people across ages. TCRdb itself ran the 5' RACE reads through MiXCR, one entry per CDR3 protein. The sample has more than 800,000 distinct CDR3 sequences; 40% to 50% are singletons. The sequencing sample was made of blood. The receptors shown here come from a woman aged 55-70 years in good health. The CDR3 runs from the conserved cysteine through the conserved F or W. Each record gives: D gene, V gene, J gene, clone size, CDR3 DNA, CDR3 protein. A D gene is named only where the DNA matches it firmly. The size entry is marked missing in some rows and otherwise reads once, few, many or a size class.

D gene: TRBD2; V gene: TRBV6-1; J gene: TRBJ2-3; clone size: .; CDR3 DNA: TGTGCCAGCAGTGAATATAGCGGGAGGGTCGAGGATACGCAGTATTTT; CDR3 protein: CASSEYSGRVEDTQYF
D gene: .; V gene: TRBV3-1; J gene: TRBJ2-5; clone size: .; CDR3 DNA: TGTGCCAGCAGCCCTGAACTACTCCAAGAGACCCAGTACTTC; CDR3 protein: CASSPELLQETQYF
D gene: TRBD2; V gene: TRBV29-1; J gene: TRBJ2-7; clone size: .; CDR3 DNA: TGCAGCGTTGAAGGACTAGCGGGAGGGTACGAGCAGTACTTC; CDR3 protein: CSVEGLAGGYEQYF
D gene: TRBD1; V gene: TRBV2; J gene: TRBJ2-3; clone size: .; CDR3 DNA: TGTGCCAGCAGGGCCAGCACAGGGGCCGGCACAGATACGCAGTATTTT; CDR3 protein: CASRASTGAGTDTQYF
D gene: .; V gene: TRBV14; J gene: TRBJ2-7; clone size: .; CDR3 DNA: TGTGCCAGCAGCCAAGGTCTCCGGGGATCTTCCTACGAGCAGTACTTC; CDR3 protein: CASSQGLRGSSYEQYF
D gene: TRBD2; V gene: TRBV15; J gene: TRBJ2-5; clone size: .; CDR3 DNA: TGTGCCACCAGCCGACTAGCGGGAGTCCGGGAGACCCAGTACTTC; CDR3 protein: CATSRLAGVRETQYF
D gene: .; V gene: TRBV14; J gene: TRBJ2-1; clone size: once; CDR3 DNA: TGTACCAGCAGCCAAGATCAGACAGGTTGGCAGTTCTTC; CDR3 protein: CTSSQDQTGWQFF
D gene: .; V gene: TRBV4-3; J gene: TRBJ2-1; clone size: .; CDR3 DNA: TGCGCCAGCAGCCAAGAATTGTCTAGCCGGTACAATGAGCAGTTCTTC; CDR3 protein: CASSQELSSRYNEQFF
D gene: TRBD2; V gene: TRBV20-1; J gene: TRBJ2-7; clone size: .; CDR3 DNA: TGCAGTGCTAGAGTGGCGGGAGTAAAATACGAGCAGTACTTC; CDR3 protein: CSARVAGVKYEQYF
D gene: .; V gene: TRBV6-6; J gene: TRBJ2-5; clone size: .; CDR3 DNA: TGTGCCAGCAGTTACTCGATGCGGGAGACCCAGTACTTC; CDR3 protein: CASSYSMRETQYF
D gene: .; V gene: TRBV7-6; J gene: TRBJ2-1; clone size: .; CDR3 DNA: TGTGCCAGCAGTCAACGGGAAGACCCTGAGCAGTTCTTC; CDR3 protein: CASSQREDPEQFF
D gene: TRBD1; V gene: TRBV29-1; J gene: TRBJ2-7; clone size: .; CDR3 DNA: TGCAGCGTTGCAATGGGCTGGACAGGGACCTCCTACGAGCAGTACTTC; CDR3 protein: CSVAMGWTGTSYEQYF
D gene: .; V gene: TRBV20-1; J gene: TRBJ2-7; clone size: .; CDR3 DNA: TGCAGTGCTAGATTCCGGGACTCGAACTACGAGCAGTACTTC; CDR3 protein: CSARFRDSNYEQYF
D gene: TRBD2; V gene: TRBV10-1; J gene: TRBJ2-1; clone size: .; CDR3 DNA: TGCGCCAGCAGTGCCCTGACGACTAGCGGAGAGCGGTTCTTC; CDR3 protein: CASSALTTSGERFF
D gene: .; V gene: TRBV20-1; J gene: TRBJ2-3; clone size: .; CDR3 DNA: TGCAGTGCCCCCCACCGAGCGCGGAGCACAGATACGCAGTATTTT; CDR3 protein: CSAPHRARSTDTQYF
D gene: TRBD1; V gene: TRBV12-3/TRBV12-4; J gene: TRBJ1-5; clone size: .; CDR3 DNA: TGTGCCAGTTTGCGGACAGGGCAGGGGAATCAGCCCCAGCATTTT; CDR3 protein: CASLRTGQGNQPQHF
D gene: .; V gene: TRBV12-3/TRBV12-4; J gene: TRBJ2-1; clone size: .; CDR3 DNA: TGTGCCAGCAGGCGAAGGCTCAGGAATGAGCAGTTCTTC; CDR3 protein: CASRRRLRNEQFF
D gene: TRBD1; V gene: TRBV7-9; J gene: TRBJ2-7; clone size: .; CDR3 DNA: TGTGCCAGCAGCCACCCTAGTACGGGACAGGGGGGCTACGAGCAGTACTTC; CDR3 protein: CASSHPSTGQGGYEQYF
D gene: .; V gene: TRBV6-6; J gene: TRBJ2-5; clone size: .; CDR3 DNA: TGTGCCAGCAGTTACGGGACTCAGAGAGAGACCCAGTACTTC; CDR3 protein: CASSYGTQRETQYF
D gene: .; V gene: TRBV6-5; J gene: TRBJ2-7; clone size: few; CDR3 DNA: TGTGCCAGCAGTTACTCAGGGGTTAGTTGGTACGAGCAGTACTTC; CDR3 protein: CASSYSGVSWYEQYF
D gene: TRBD2; V gene: TRBV20-1; J gene: TRBJ2-1; clone size: few; CDR3 DNA: TGCAGTGCTACGCGGACTAGCGGCTCCTACAATGAGCAGTTCTTC; CDR3 protein: CSATRTSGSYNEQFF
D gene: .; V gene: TRBV2; J gene: TRBJ2-3; clone size: once; CDR3 DNA: TGTGCCAGCAGTGAGGACCAGGGGGGCTCCCCTAGCACAGATACGCAGTATTTT; CDR3 protein: CASSEDQGGSPSTDTQYF
D gene: TRBD2; V gene: TRBV20-1; J gene: TRBJ2-7; clone size: few; CDR3 DNA: TGCAGTGCTAAGTCCCCTAGGAGCGGGACCCCCTACGAGCAGTACTTC; CDR3 protein: CSAKSPRSGTPYEQYF
D gene: .; V gene: TRBV28; J gene: TRBJ2-7; clone size: few; CDR3 DNA: TGTGCCAGCAGTTCTCGGGCTAGCGACTTCTACGAGCAGTACTTC; CDR3 protein: CASSSRASDFYEQYF
D gene: .; V gene: TRBV20-1; J gene: TRBJ1-5; clone size: .; CDR3 DNA: TGCAGTGTCGGCAGGGAGAATCAGCCCCAGCATTTT; CDR3 protein: CSVGRENQPQHF
D gene: .; V gene: TRBV29-1; J gene: TRBJ2-3; clone size: .; CDR3 DNA: TGCAGCGTTTCAAGATGGGAGGGGGGGGCAGATACGCAGTATTTT; CDR3 protein: CSVSRWEGGADTQYF
D gene: .; V gene: TRBV28; J gene: TRBJ2-2; clone size: .; CDR3 DNA: TGTGCCAGCAGTCCACTTGGGGAGAACACCGGGGAGCTGTTTTTT; CDR3 protein: CASSPLGENTGELFF
D gene: TRBD2; V gene: TRBV7-3; J gene: TRBJ2-5; clone size: .; CDR3 DNA: TGTGCCAGCAGCCCGAGGACTAGCGGTTCAATAGAGACCCAGTACTTC; CDR3 protein: CASSPRTSGSIETQYF
D gene: .; V gene: TRBV14; J gene: TRBJ1-2; clone size: few; CDR3 DNA: TGTGCCAGCAGCCAAGACTTGGCAGGGAATGGCTACACCTTC; CDR3 protein: CASSQDLAGNGYTF